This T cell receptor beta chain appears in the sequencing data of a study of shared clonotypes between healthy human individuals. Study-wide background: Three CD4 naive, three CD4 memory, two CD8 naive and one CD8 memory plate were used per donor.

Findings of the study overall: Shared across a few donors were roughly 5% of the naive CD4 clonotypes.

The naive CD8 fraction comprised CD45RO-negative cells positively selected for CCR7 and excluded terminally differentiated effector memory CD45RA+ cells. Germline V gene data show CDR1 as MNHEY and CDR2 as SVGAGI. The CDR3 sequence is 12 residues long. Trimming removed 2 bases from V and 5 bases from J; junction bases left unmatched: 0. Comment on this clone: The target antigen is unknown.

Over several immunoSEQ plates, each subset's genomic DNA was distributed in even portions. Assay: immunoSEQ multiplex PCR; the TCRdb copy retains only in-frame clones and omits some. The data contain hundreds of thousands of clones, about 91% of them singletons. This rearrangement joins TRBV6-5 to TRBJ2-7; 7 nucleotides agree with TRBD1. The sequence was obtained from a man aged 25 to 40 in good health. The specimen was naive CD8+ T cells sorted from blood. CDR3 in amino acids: CASSYGTDEQYF. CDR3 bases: TGTGCCAGCAGTTACGGGACAGACGAGCAGTACTTC.